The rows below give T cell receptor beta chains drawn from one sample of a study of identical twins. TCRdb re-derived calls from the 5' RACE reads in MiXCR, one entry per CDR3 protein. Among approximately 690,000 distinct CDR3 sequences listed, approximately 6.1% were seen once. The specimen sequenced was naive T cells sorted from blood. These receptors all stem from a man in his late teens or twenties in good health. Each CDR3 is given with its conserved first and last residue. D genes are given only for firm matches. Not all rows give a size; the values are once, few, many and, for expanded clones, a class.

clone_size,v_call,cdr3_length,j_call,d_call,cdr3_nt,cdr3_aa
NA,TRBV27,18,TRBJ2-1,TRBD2,TGTGCCAGCAGTTTATTGACTAGCGGGAGGACTGGGCGAGATGAGCAGTTCTTC,CASSLLTSGRTGRDEQFF
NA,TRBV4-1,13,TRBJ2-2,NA,TGCGCCAGCAAATTAGAGAACACCGGGGAGCTGTTTTTT,CASKLENTGELFF
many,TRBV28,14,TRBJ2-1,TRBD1,TGTGCCAGCAGTCCGACCGGGACAGGGAATGAGCAGTTCTTC,CASSPTGTGNEQFF
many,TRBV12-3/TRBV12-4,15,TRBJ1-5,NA,TGTGCCAGCAGTTTAGACGGGCGATCTGAGCAGCCCCAGCATTTT,CASSLDGRSEQPQHF
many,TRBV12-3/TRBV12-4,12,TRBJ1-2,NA,TGTGCCAGCACCGAACAGGACTATGGCTACACCTTC,CASTEQDYGYTF
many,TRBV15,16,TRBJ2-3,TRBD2,TGTGCCACCAGCAGAGGACTAGCGGGAAACACAGATACGCAGTATTTT,CATSRGLAGNTDTQYF
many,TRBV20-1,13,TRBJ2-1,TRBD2,TGCAGTGATCAGACTAGCGGGAACAATGAGCAGTTCTTC,CSDQTSGNNEQFF
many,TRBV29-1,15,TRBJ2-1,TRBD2,TGCAGCGTACCGACTAGCTCCCCTACGGACAATGAGCAGTTCTTC,CSVPTSSPTDNEQFF
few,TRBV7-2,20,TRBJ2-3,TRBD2,TGTGCCAGCAGCTTAGTGCCACCGGGACTAGCGGGAGTGAACACAGATACGCAGTATTTT,CASSLVPPGLAGVNTDTQYF
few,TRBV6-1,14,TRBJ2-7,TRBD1,TGTGCCAGCAGCCTTACAGGGGGCTTGTACGAGCAGTACTTC,CASSLTGGLYEQYF
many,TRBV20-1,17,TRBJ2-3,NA,TGCAGTGCTAGAGATTTGGAGGCGGGGTCTAGCACAGATACGCAGTATTTT,CSARDLEAGSSTDTQYF
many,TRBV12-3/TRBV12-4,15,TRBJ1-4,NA,TGTGCCAGCAGTTTACGGGCAGGACCGAATGAAAAACTGTTTTTT,CASSLRAGPNEKLFF
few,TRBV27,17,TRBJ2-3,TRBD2,TGTGCCAGCAGTTTATCGATTCGGGCTAGCGGGTCAGATACGCAGTATTTT,CASSLSIRASGSDTQYF
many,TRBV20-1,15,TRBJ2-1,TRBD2,TGCAGTGCTAGTTACGGGAGGGCTAGGGACAATGAGCAGTTCTTC,CSASYGRARDNEQFF
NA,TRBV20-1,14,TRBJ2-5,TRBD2,TGCAGTGCTAGAGGCCTAGCGGAGCAAGAGACCCAGTACTTC,CSARGLAEQETQYF
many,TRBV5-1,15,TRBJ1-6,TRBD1,TGCGCCAGCAGCTTGGCGGACAGGGCTAATTCACCCCTCCACTTT,CASSLADRANSPLHF